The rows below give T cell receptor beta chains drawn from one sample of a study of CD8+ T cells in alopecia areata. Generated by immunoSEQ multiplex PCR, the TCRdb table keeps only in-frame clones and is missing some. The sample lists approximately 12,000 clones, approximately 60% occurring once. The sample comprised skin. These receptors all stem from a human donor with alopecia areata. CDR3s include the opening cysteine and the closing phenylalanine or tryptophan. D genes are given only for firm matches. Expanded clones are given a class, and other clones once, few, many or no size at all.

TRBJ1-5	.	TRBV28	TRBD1	TGTGCCAGCAGTACTGTGACAGGGACTAGCAATCAGCCCCAGCATTTT	CASSTVTGTSNQPQHF
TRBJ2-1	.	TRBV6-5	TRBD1	TGTGCCAGCACCGAGGGACAGGGAGGGGATGAGCAGTTCTTC	CASTEGQGGDEQFF
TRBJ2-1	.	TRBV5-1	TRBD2	TGCGCCAGCAGGACTAGCGGGAGTTTTGTCCCCCATGAGCAGTTCTTC	CASRTSGSFVPHEQFF
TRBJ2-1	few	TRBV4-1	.	TGCGCCAGCAGCCAAGATCGGGGCCAGCGGAGGGGGTTCTTC	CASSQDRGQRRGFF
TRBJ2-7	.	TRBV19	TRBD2	TGTGCCAGCCAACTAGCGGGAAGCTACGAGCAGTACTTC	CASQLAGSYEQYF
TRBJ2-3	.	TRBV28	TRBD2	TGTGCCAGCAGTTTAGGCGGGAGGGGCACAGATACGCAGTATTTT	CASSLGGRGTDTQYF
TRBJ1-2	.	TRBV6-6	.	TGTGCCAGCAGTCCCCATTTATCAGGGATCTACTATGGCTACACCTTC	CASSPHLSGIYYGYTF
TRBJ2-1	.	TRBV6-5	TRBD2	TGTGCCAGCAGGGAGGGACTAGCGACCTACAATGAGCAGTTCTTC	CASREGLATYNEQFF
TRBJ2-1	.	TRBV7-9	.	TGTGCCAGCAGCCGCACTAGCCTCCCCGACAATGAGCAGTTCTTC	CASSRTSLPDNEQFF
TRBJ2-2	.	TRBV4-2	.	TGTGCCAGCAGCCATACCCAGGGGCGTACGGGCGCCGGGGAGCTGTTTTTT	CASSHTQGRTGAGELFF
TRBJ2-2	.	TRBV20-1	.	TGCAGTGCTGAACCGACGGGGGAGCTGTTTTTT	CSAEPTGELFF
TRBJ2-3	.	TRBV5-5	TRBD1	TGTGCCAGCAGCCTCCGGACAGGACTAGATACGCAGTATTTT	CASSLRTGLDTQYF
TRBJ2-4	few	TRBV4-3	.	TGCGCCAGCAGCCACCTCGGGGGAATCGAGGAAAACATTCAGTACTTC	CASSHLGGIEENIQYF
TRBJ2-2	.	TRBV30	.	TGTGCCTGGAGCCGTTTGGGCGCGAACACCGGGGAGCTGTTTTTT	CAWSRLGANTGELFF
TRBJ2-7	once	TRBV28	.	TGTGCCAGCAGTCCCATCGGGGGTGGCCACGAGCAGTACTTC	CASSPIGGGHEQYF
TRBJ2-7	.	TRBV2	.	TGTGCCAGCAGTACTAACGGGGACTCCTACGAGCAGTACTTC	CASSTNGDSYEQYF
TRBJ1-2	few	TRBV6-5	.	TGTGCCAGCAAGACTAACTATGGCTACACCTTC	CASKTNYGYTF
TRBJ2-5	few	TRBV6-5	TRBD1	TGTGCCAGCAGTTACTCGGACAGGGGGCTTCAAGAGACCCAGTACTTC	CASSYSDRGLQETQYF
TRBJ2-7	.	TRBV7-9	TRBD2	TGTGCCAGCAGCTTAGCGCGAGCGGGAAACTACGAGCAGTACTTC	CASSLARAGNYEQYF
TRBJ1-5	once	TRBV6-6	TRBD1	TGTGCCAGCAGTTACGGGGGACAGGGGCTTTTGCCCCAGCATTTT	CASSYGGQGLLPQHF
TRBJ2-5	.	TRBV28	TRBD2	TGTGCCAGCAGTCATCTAGCGGGAAAGGAGACCCAGTACTTC	CASSHLAGKETQYF
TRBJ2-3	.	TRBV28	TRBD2	TGTGCCAGCAGTTTAGCGGGAGGGGAGACAGATACGCAGTATTTT	CASSLAGGETDTQYF
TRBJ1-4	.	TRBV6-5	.	TGTGCCAGCAGAAGGAGGGAGAATGAAAAACTGTTTTTT	CASRRRENEKLFF
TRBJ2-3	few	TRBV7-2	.	TGTGCCAGCAGCTTTCTCAGAGATACGCAGTATTTT	CASSFLRDTQYF
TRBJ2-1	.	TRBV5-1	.	TGCGCCAGCAGGCGGGAAGGTTACAATGAGCAGTTCTTC	CASRREGYNEQFF
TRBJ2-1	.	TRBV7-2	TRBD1	TGTGCCAGCAGCTTAGCGCTGGGACAGGGGACGACGGGTGAGCAGTTCTTC	CASSLALGQGTTGEQFF
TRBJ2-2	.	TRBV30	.	TGTGCCTGGAGCGGTTCGAGTGCCGGGGAGCTGTTTTTT	CAWSGSSAGELFF
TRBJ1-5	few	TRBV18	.	TGTGCCAGCTCACCGTCAGGGTCAAGCAATCAGCCCCAGCATTTT	CASSPSGSSNQPQHF
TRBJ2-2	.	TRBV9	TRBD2	TGTGCCAGCAGCCCCGGGACTAGCGGGAGGCCCGGGGAGCTGTTTTTT	CASSPGTSGRPGELFF
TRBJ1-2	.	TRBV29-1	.	TGCAGCGTTGGCGTCAGGGCAGACTATGGCTACACCTTC	CSVGVRADYGYTF
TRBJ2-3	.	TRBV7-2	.	TGTGCCAGCAGCTTAGATGCGGCAGATACGCAGTATTTT	CASSLDAADTQYF
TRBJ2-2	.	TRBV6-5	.	TGTGCCAGCAGTTACTCCTTGGACAGGAACACCGGGGAGCTGTTTTTT	CASSYSLDRNTGELFF
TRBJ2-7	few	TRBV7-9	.	TGTGCCAGCAGCACCACCTACGAGCAGTACTTC	CASSTTYEQYF
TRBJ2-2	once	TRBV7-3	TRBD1	TGTGCCAGCAGCTTAGCCCCCGACAGGGTCGAGAACACCGGGGAGCTGTTTTTT	CASSLAPDRVENTGELFF
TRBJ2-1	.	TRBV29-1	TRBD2	TGCAGCGTTTCCGGGACTATAAACAATGAGCAGTTCTTC	CSVSGTINNEQFF
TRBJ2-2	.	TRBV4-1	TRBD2	TGCGCCAGCAGCCCCGGGCCACTAGCGGGAGTGAGCACCGGGGAGCTGTTTTTT	CASSPGPLAGVSTGELFF
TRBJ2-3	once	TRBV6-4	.	TGTGCCAGCAGCCTAACAACTAGCACAGATACGCAGTATTTT	CASSLTTSTDTQYF
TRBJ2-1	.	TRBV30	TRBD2	TGTGCCTGGATCCCCGCTATGAGCGGGAGGCACAATGAGCAGTTCTTC	CAWIPAMSGRHNEQFF
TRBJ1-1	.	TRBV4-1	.	TGCGCCAGCAGCCAGTTCCCACAGGGGAACACTGAAGCTTTCTTT	CASSQFPQGNTEAFF
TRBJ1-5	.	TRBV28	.	TGTGCCAGCCGGGACACACAAAGTGGCAATCAGCCCCAGCATTTT	CASRDTQSGNQPQHF
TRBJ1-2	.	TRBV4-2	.	TGTGCCAGCAGCCAAGGACGGTTAGGGCAGGCACCTTTGGACTATGGCTACACCTTC	CASSQGRLGQAPLDYGYTF
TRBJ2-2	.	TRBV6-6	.	TGTGCCAGTTCTTACGGGACTCGCACCGGGGAGCTGTTTTTT	CASSYGTRTGELFF
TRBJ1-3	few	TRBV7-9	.	TGTGCCAGCAGCTTGGGCAGGAATTGGCCTAACACCATATATTTT	CASSLGRNWPNTIYF
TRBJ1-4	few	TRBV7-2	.	TGTGCCAGCAGCTTAGGACGGCTTAATGAAAAACTGTTTTTT	CASSLGRLNEKLFF
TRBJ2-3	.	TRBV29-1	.	TGCAGCGTTGAGGAGGGCTCCGCGCAGTATTTT	CSVEEGSAQYF
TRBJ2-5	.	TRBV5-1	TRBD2	TGCGCCAGCAGCTTGGAGCCGGGAGGTTTAGAGACCCAGTACTTC	CASSLEPGGLETQYF
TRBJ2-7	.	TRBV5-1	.	TGCGCCAGCAGAGCTAGCGTCGGACCCGAGCAGTACTTC	CASRASVGPEQYF
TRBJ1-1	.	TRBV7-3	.	TGTGCCAGCAGTGAAGGGGACATCGGCAGAAACACTGAAGCTTTCTTT	CASSEGDIGRNTEAFF
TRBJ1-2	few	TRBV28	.	TGTGCCAGCACCCTCTCGGGGGCGCGTGGCTATGGCTACACCTTC	CASTLSGARGYGYTF
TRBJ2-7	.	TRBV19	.	TGTGCCAGCGCGAGAAAGAGCTCCTACGAGCAGTACTTC	CASARKSSYEQYF
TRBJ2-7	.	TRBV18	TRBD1	TGTGCCAGCTCACCAGGACAGGGGGAGTACTACGAGCAGTACTTC	CASSPGQGEYYEQYF
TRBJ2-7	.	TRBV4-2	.	TGTGCCAGCAGCCAAGGAGAGTCGGGCTACGAGCAGTACTTC	CASSQGESGYEQYF
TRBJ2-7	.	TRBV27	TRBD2	TGTGCCAGCAGTTTCGGCGGGAGTCCTCTCGAGCAGTACTTC	CASSFGGSPLEQYF